This T cell receptor (beta chain) stems from a study of cytomegalovirus exposure and HLA in healthy donors. The germline V and J ends were trimmed by 3 bases and 6 bases, with 12 bases remaining between them. CDR3 length equals 13 residues. Worth noting for this clone: Its antigen is unknown.

PCR employed 60 Vbeta and 13 Jbeta primers. Using immunoSEQ multiplex PCR, the repertoire was profiled, and TCRdb retains in-frame clones only, with some absent. The sample has some 120,000 clones, approximately 72% seen once. Study results and limitations: One variant, a missense change in DCLRE1C, was linked in a later analysis to TCR beta V- and J-gene trimming. Cytomegalovirus-associated status was assigned to about 170 TCR beta chains. In most subjects, TCR beta sequences reportedly gave accurate predictions of HLA-A and HLA-B alleles.

This TCR came from a woman aged 45 to 65 in good health and CMV-seropositive. The V and J genes are TRBV5-3 and TRBJ1-2, with D hard to call. Being an ORF, TRBV5-3 has a function that is uncertain. The sample comprised PBMCs. CDR3 nucleotide sequence: TGTGCCAGAAGCTGGAGGGTCGGTGATGGCTACACCTTC. This gives the protein CARSWRVGDGYTF.